A selection of T cell receptor beta chains follows, all from one sample in a study of T cell responses to AZD1222 COVID-19 vaccine. Repertoires were generated with immunoSEQ multiplex PCR, while TCRdb's copy carries only in-frame clones and drops some. The repertoire holds fewer than 200,000 clones, with 80% to 90% as singletons. The sample was peripheral blood, taken on day 0 of AZD1222 vaccination. The receptors here all came from an adult in good health. CDR3s include the opening cysteine and the closing phenylalanine or tryptophan. The D gene is left open where the match is weak. Clone sizes are given selectively: once, few, many, or a class where the clone is expanded.

>TRBV6-1|.|TRBJ2-7|.
TGTGCCAGCAGTGAAGAGCTGAGGGCGTCCTCCTACGAGCAGTACTTC
CASSEELRASSYEQYF
>TRBV14|.|TRBJ2-3|.
TGTGCCAGCAGCCAATGGGCAGGAGCCACAGATACGCAGTATTTT
CASSQWAGATDTQYF
>TRBV7-7|TRBD1|TRBJ2-6|.
TGTGCTAGCAGCTCATTGACAGGGGGCGTAGGTTCTGGGGCCAACGTCCTGACTTTC
CASSSLTGGVGSGANVLTF
>TRBV19|.|TRBJ1-5|.
TGTGCCAGTAGTATAACAGACCGCCAGTGGACCCAGCATTTT
CASSITDRQWTQHF
>TRBV4-1|TRBD2|TRBJ2-2|.
TGCGCCAGCAGCCAAGTCACAGCGGGAGGTTCTATAGAGCTGTTTTTT
CASSQVTAGGSIELFF
>TRBV5-8|.|TRBJ1-2|.
TGTGCCAGCAGCCCTACCGGACAGCTATATGGCTACACCTTC
CASSPTGQLYGYTF
>TRBV30|TRBD2|TRBJ2-1|.
TGTGCCTGGAGCCCGAGGCCCGTTAGCGGGAGCCCTTACAATGAGCAGTTCTTC
CAWSPRPVSGSPYNEQFF
>TRBV19|.|TRBJ1-5|.
TGTGCCAGTAGCCAGCAAGACACCCAGCATTTT
CASSQQDTQHF
>TRBV18|TRBD2|TRBJ2-1|few
TGTGCCAGCTCACCCCTCGCGCTAGCGGAATACAATGAGCAGTTCTTC
CASSPLALAEYNEQFF
>TRBV30|.|TRBJ1-5|.
TGTGCCTGGAGTGATAGCAATCAGCCCCAGCATTTT
CAWSDSNQPQHF
>TRBV18|TRBD1|TRBJ1-1|.
TGTGCCAGCTCACCACACGCCCCCGGGACAGGGGGCCCTACTGAAGCTTTCTTT
CASSPHAPGTGGPTEAFF
>TRBV28|TRBD1|TRBJ1-5|.
TGTGCCAGCAGTAGGACAGGGTCGGGTCAGCCCCAGCATTTT
CASSRTGSGQPQHF
>TRBV7-2|TRBD1|TRBJ1-2|.
TGTGCCAGCAGCTCGAACCCGGGACAGGGGTCCGGCTACACCTTC
CASSSNPGQGSGYTF
>TRBV2|TRBD2|TRBJ2-2|.
TGTGCCAGCAGTGAGGTAGCGGGACTGCGGGAGCTGTTTTTT
CASSEVAGLRELFF
>TRBV4-2|.|TRBJ1-3|.
TGTGCCAGCAGCCAAGTGGGGGGTAACTCTGGAAACACCATATATTTT
CASSQVGGNSGNTIYF
>TRBV3-1/TRBV3-2|.|TRBJ1-2|.
TGTGCCAGCAGCCAAGGGAGTCATACCTCGTTCTATGGCTACACCTTC
CASSQGSHTSFYGYTF
>TRBV7-8|TRBD2|TRBJ2-7|.
TGTGCCAGCAGCTTAATTCAGGGCGGGGGCTACGAGCAGTACTTC
CASSLIQGGGYEQYF
>TRBV19|TRBD1|TRBJ1-5|.
TGTGCCAGTAGCCAAGACACAGGGGGTCAGCCCCAGCATTTT
CASSQDTGGQPQHF
>TRBV28|.|TRBJ2-7|.
TGTGCCAGCGTTGAGGGCGCCTGGGCGGGCGAGCAGTACTTC
CASVEGAWAGEQYF
>TRBV6-5|.|TRBJ1-2|few
TGTGCCAGCAGTAACTCAGACCTTCGGGGCTACACCTTC
CASSNSDLRGYTF
>TRBV18|TRBD1|TRBJ1-4|.
TGTGCCAGCTCACCGACAGGGGCCAATGAAAAACTGTTTTTT
CASSPTGANEKLFF
>TRBV6-5|.|TRBJ1-2|.
TGTGCCAGCACTGGGGAAGGATTAGGGCTTTATGGCTACACCTTC
CASTGEGLGLYGYTF
>TRBV5-1|TRBD2|TRBJ2-5|.
TGCGCCAGCAGCTTGGGCCGGGGGGTCCTAGAGACCCAGTACTTC
CASSLGRGVLETQYF
>TRBV5-6|.|TRBJ1-4|.
TGTGCCAGCAGCCGTAGGACAGTAACTAATGAAAAACTGTTTTTT
CASSRRTVTNEKLFF
>TRBV2|TRBD2|TRBJ2-7|once
TGTGCCAGCAGGGCAGGTCTAGCGGGAGACGAGCAGTACTTC
CASRAGLAGDEQYF
>TRBV19|.|TRBJ1-1|.
TGTGCCAGTAGTATTCGGCAGGGCACTGAAGCTTTCTTT
CASSIRQGTEAFF
>TRBV2|.|TRBJ1-5|.
TGTGCCAGCAGCCGACAGGTTAGCAATCAGCCCCAGCATTTT
CASSRQVSNQPQHF
>TRBV7-2|TRBD1|TRBJ2-7|.
TGTGCCAGCAGCTTAGAGTATGGGGACAGTTACGAGCAGTACTTC
CASSLEYGDSYEQYF
>TRBV11-2|TRBD2|TRBJ2-3|.
TGTGCCAGCAGCACCCGACTAGCGGGCACAGATACGCAGTATTTT
CASSTRLAGTDTQYF
>TRBV5-6|.|TRBJ2-1|.
TGTGCCAGCAGCTTGGTTAGCGGCTCCTACAATGAGCAGTTCTTC
CASSLVSGSYNEQFF
>TRBV18|.|TRBJ2-2|.
TGTGCCAGCTCACCCAAACTGGGCGAGTGGACCGGGGAGCTGTTTTTT
CASSPKLGEWTGELFF
>TRBV19|.|TRBJ1-1|.
TGTGCCAGTAGGGCGCAACCCAAGAACACTGAAGCTTTCTTT
CASRAQPKNTEAFF
>TRBV7-2|.|TRBJ1-3|.
TGTGCCAGCAGCTTAGCTAGTGACAGATACTCTGGAAACACCATATATTTT
CASSLASDRYSGNTIYF
>TRBV10-3|.|TRBJ2-3|.
TGTGCCATCAGCCAAAGGACTGGAACTAGCACAGATACGCAGTATTTT
CAISQRTGTSTDTQYF
>TRBV4-2|TRBD1|TRBJ2-7|.
TGTGCCAGCAGCCAAGACGACCGGACAGGGCATTCCTACGAGCAGTACTTC
CASSQDDRTGHSYEQYF
>TRBV19|.|TRBJ2-3|.
TGTGCCAGTACTGAGCGGTCCACAGATACGCAGTATTTT
CASTERSTDTQYF
>TRBV6-5|.|TRBJ1-1|once
TGTGCCAGCATGGAGGAGGGGGGGAACACTGAAGCTTTCTTT
CASMEEGGNTEAFF
>TRBV5-1|.|TRBJ1-6|.
TGCGCCACCTCCCCTACAGGGTCTAAAGAGTCACCCCTCCACTTT
CATSPTGSKESPLHF
>TRBV3-1/TRBV3-2|TRBD2|TRBJ2-3|.
TGTGCCAGCAGCCTCTTGGGACTAGATACAGATACGCAGTATTTT
CASSLLGLDTDTQYF
>TRBV19|TRBD2|TRBJ2-4|.
TGTGCCAGTAGTATACTAGCGGGAGTTGTTCAGTACTTC
CASSILAGVVQYF
>TRBV18|.|TRBJ1-1|.
TGTGCCAGCTCACCAGCTCGGGAAGCTTTCTTT
CASSPAREAFF
>TRBV2|.|TRBJ1-3|.
TGTGCCAGCGCTTCGCCAGCGAACGAAAACACCATATATTTT
CASASPANENTIYF
>TRBV6-5|TRBD2|TRBJ2-1|.
TGTGCCAGCAGTTACTCAACTAGCGGGTACAATGAGCAGTTCTTC
CASSYSTSGYNEQFF
>TRBV6-1|TRBD1|TRBJ2-1|.
TGTGCCAGCAGTGACGGACAGGTCTCAGGTGAGCAGTTCTTC
CASSDGQVSGEQFF
>TRBV6-2/TRBV6-3|.|TRBJ2-7|.
TGTGCCAGCAGTTACTCGACTAGAATTTACGAGCAGTACTTC
CASSYSTRIYEQYF
>TRBV11-3|TRBD2|TRBJ2-1|.
TGTGCCAGCAGCTTAGGTCCTAGCCTAGCGGGGAATGAGCAGTTCTTC
CASSLGPSLAGNEQFF
>TRBV10-1|.|TRBJ2-5|few
TGCGCCAGCAGTGAGTCACAGAGTGCCCAAGAGACCCAGTACTTC
CASSESQSAQETQYF
>TRBV28|.|TRBJ2-5|.
TGTGCCAGCAGTTTATCGGGGCGGGAGACCCAGTACTTC
CASSLSGRETQYF
>TRBV18|TRBD2|TRBJ2-7|.
TGTGCCAGCTCACCAGGCAGCGGGGCGTACGAGCAGTACTTC
CASSPGSGAYEQYF
>TRBV2|.|TRBJ1-4|.
TGTGCCAGCAGTCAAGGGGATTTAGGCGAAAAACTGTTTTTT
CASSQGDLGEKLFF
>TRBV19|.|TRBJ2-1|.
TGTGCCAGTAGTTTTCCGGGATCCAGCAATGAGCAGTTCTTC
CASSFPGSSNEQFF
>TRBV4-1|.|TRBJ1-2|.
TGCGCCAGCAGTATCTCTCCGATTGATGGCTACACCTTC
CASSISPIDGYTF
>TRBV5-1|.|TRBJ2-7|few
TGCGCCAGCAGCTTTCAACAGGGTTCCGAGCAGTACTTC
CASSFQQGSEQYF
>TRBV4-2|.|TRBJ2-2|.
TGTGCCAGCAGCCAAGATGTCGGGGGCGTTATCGGGGAGCTGTTTTTT
CASSQDVGGVIGELFF